Below, 21 T cell receptor beta chains from the same sample are listed, as sequenced in a study of blood T cell repertoires in COVID-19. Clones were read by immunoSEQ multiplex PCR, and TCRdb kept only the in-frame ones, dropping some. The sample yields fewer than 600,000 clones, approximately 87% seen once. Sequencing used PBMCs or T cells enriched from blood (not recorded which). These receptors were taken from a woman in her thirties or forties who had recovered from COVID-19.

The chain uses TRBV10-3 and TRBJ1-1; 10 nucleotides line up with TRBD1. The CDR3 extends over 16 amino acids. The V segment lost 4 bases and the J segment 4 bases; nucleotides outside the gene matches: 9. Germline CDR1 reads ENHRY; CDR2 reads SYGVKD. The CDR3 is CAISVDRGRGGTEAFF. CDR3 coding DNA: TGTGCCATCAGTGTAGACAGGGGGCGCGGGGGCACTGAAGCTTTCTTT.

The chain carries TRBV4-3 and TRBJ1-2, with 7 bases matching TRBD1. V lost 8 bases to trimming and J lost 1 base; unmatched junction nucleotides: 4. Germline-derived CDR1 and CDR2 are LGHNA and YSLEER. The CDR3 runs to 13 residues. Here the CDR3 DNA reads TGCGCCAGCTCCGGGACAGATAACTATGGCTACACCTTC. Amino acids: CASSGTDNYGYTF.

The chain combines TRBV28 with TRBJ1-4, with 9 bases fitting TRBD1. Trimming took 5 bases from V and 7 from J; bases not matched to a gene: 8. CDR1 is MDHEN and CDR2 is SYDVKM in the germline V gene. CDR3 length: 15 residues. The CDR3 spells CASSLSGQGPEKLFF. DNA for the CDR3: TGTGCCAGCAGTCTCTCGGGACAGGGACCTGAAAAACTGTTTTTT.

The V call is TRBV11-2, the J call TRBJ2-1; 10 bases agree with TRBD2. The CDR3 runs to 16 residues. CDR1 SGHAT and CDR2 FQNNGV come from the germline V gene. V trimming: 1 base; J trimming: 9 bases; junction bases outside the gene matches: 9. The CDR3 DNA sequence: TGTGCCAGCAGCTTAGTCGGACTAGCGGATGATAGTGAGCAGTTCTTC. This sequence encodes CASSLVGLADDSEQFF.

The genes are TRBV5-6 and TRBJ2-2; 9 positions agree with TRBD1. J lost 4 bases, V lost 6 bases, and 4 bases had no gene match. The CDR3 is 14 amino acids. The germline V gene encodes CDR1 SGHDT and CDR2 YYEEEE. In nucleotides, the CDR3 is TGTGCCAGCAACAGGGGGCGCGGCACCGGGGAGCTGTTTTTT. It yields the protein CASNRGRGTGELFF. The whole variable domain, remainder taken from reference TRBV5-6 and TRBJ2-2, is DAGVTQSPTHLIKTRGQQVTLRCSPKSGHDTVSWYQQALGQGPQFIFQYYEEEERQRGNFPDRFSGHQFPNYSSELNVNALLLGDSALYLCASNRGRGTGELFFGEGSRLTVL.

The chain carries TRBV7-6 and TRBJ1-5; D may be TRBD1 (5 bases). V was shortened by 0 bases and J by 3 bases, with 6 bases between the two germline ends. The CDR3 extends over 14 amino acids. Germline V gene lookup returns CDR1 SGHVS and CDR2 FNYEAQ. The CDR3 DNA follows: TGTGCCAGCAGCTTAGCAGGGGTCAATCAGCCCCAGCATTTT. Translation gives CASSLAGVNQPQHF.

The CDR3 nucleotides are TGTGCCAGCAGCCAGATCGACACGGGGTCTAAAGCTTTCTTT. This gives the protein CASSQIDTGSKAFF. The rearrangement joins TRBV11-2 to TRBJ1-1; D gene uncertain. CDR3 length: 14 amino acids. V lost 5 bases and J 9 bases, leaving 19 bases between the germline ends. Germline-derived CDR1 and CDR2 are SGHAT and FQNNGV.

CDR3 DNA sequence: TGTGCCAGCAGCCCCGTGGGGGGGGTCGGCTATGGCTACACCTTC. Translated: CASSPVGGVGYGYTF. The gene calls are TRBV7-8 and TRBJ1-2; D is perhaps TRBD1 (5 bases). CDR3 length: 15 amino acids. V lost 5 bases and J lost 4, with 17 bases in between. Germline values: CDR1 SGHVS, CDR2 FQNEAQ.

The chain carries TRBV2 and TRBJ2-1; possibly TRBD2 for D (6 bases). V was cut by 4 bases and J by 10 bases, with 14 bases left in between. Germline V gene sequence: CDR1 SNHLY, CDR2 FYNNEI. The CDR3 runs 13 residues. The CDR3 here is CASSVTRQWEQFF. The CDR3 DNA reads TGTGCCAGCAGTGTGACTAGACAATGGGAGCAGTTCTTC.

V usage is TRBV19 and J usage is TRBJ2-2; TRBD2 is a possible D gene (6 bases). Germline values: CDR1 LNHDA, CDR2 SQIVND (reference sequence). V shed 7 bases and J shed 4 bases, with 13 bases lying between them. The length of the CDR3 is 14 residues. The CDR3 spells CASKPSEITGELFF. CDR3 DNA: TGTGCCAGTAAACCTAGCGAGATCACCGGGGAGCTGTTTTTT.

CDR3 sequence: CASSFLLKQGVFVDYTF. CDR3 coding DNA: TGTGCCAGCAGCTTTCTCCTCAAGCAGGGGGTTTTTGTGGACTACACCTTC. The chain has TRBV5-5 and TRBJ1-2; 7 nucleotides agree with TRBD1. The V and J ends lost 2 bases and 10 bases, in that order; junction bases with no gene match: 20. This CDR3 spans 17 amino acids. Germline V gives CDR1 SGHKS, CDR2 YYEKEE (reference sequence).

The CDR3 DNA reads as TGTGCCAGCAGTTACCAGGCTTCCTACACCTTC. This sequence encodes CASSYQASYTF. This chain connects TRBV6-2 or TRBV6-3 to TRBJ1-2, with D hard to call. The V and J ends lost 2 bases and 10 bases respectively, with 8 bases between them. Per the germline V gene, CDR1 is MNHEY and CDR2 is SVGEGT. The CDR3 spans 11 residues.

This chain joins TRBV7-5 and TRBJ2-5; the table gives TRBD2 as D, unverified against the DNA. TRBV7-5 is noted as a pseudogene. This CDR3 comprises 14 residues. The CDR3 DNA sequence: TGTGCCAGAAGCTTATTTGGTAGCGTAGAGACCCAGTACTTC. Protein sequence: CARSLFGSVETQYF.

V is TRBV19 and J is TRBJ2-2; 11 nucleotides align to TRBD1. Losses at the gene ends were 9 bases for V and 3 bases for J; bases not matched to a gene: 3. CDR3 length: 14 amino acids. Germline V CDR1 and CDR2: LNHDA, SQIVND (reference sequence). The CDR3 is CASGTGGYTGELFF. Written as DNA, the CDR3 is TGTGCCAGCGGGACAGGGGGGTACACCGGGGAGCTGTTTTTT.

The chain has TRBV5-8 and TRBJ1-4; D gene uncertain. The V gene lost 3 bases and the J gene lost 10 bases, with 10 bases spanning the gap. In germline, CDR1 is SGHTS, CDR2 YDEGEE. This CDR3 region has 12 residues. The CDR3 DNA reads as TGTGCCAGCAGCTGGGGTGAGGGAAAACTGTTTTTT. This encodes CASSWGEGKLFF.

The chain links TRBV24-1 to TRBJ1-2; D uncertain. Between the trimmed V and J ends, which lost 6 bases and 3 bases, there was a span of 10 bases. Germline V gives CDR1 KGHDR, CDR2 SFDVKD. This CDR3 region has 13 residues. The CDR3 spells CATSLTADYGYTF. The CDR3 coding sequence is TGTGCCACCAGTCTAACAGCTGACTATGGCTACACCTTC.

The genes are TRBV5-4 and TRBJ2-7; 8 bases align to TRBD2. V shed 7 bases and J 5 bases; nucleotides not matched to a gene: 8. CDR1 and CDR2 (germline): SGHNT, YYREEE (reference sequence). CDR3 length equals 13 residues. The CDR3 DNA reads TGTGCCAGCTCCGGGGGGGGCCGGGACGAGCAGTACTTC. Translating it yields CASSGGGRDEQYF.

CDR3 DNA: TGCGCCAGCAGCCAACAGGAGAAGACAGGTCTATATGGCTACACCTTC. This gives the protein CASSQQEKTGLYGYTF. V is TRBV4-3 and J is TRBJ1-2; possibly TRBD1 for D (6 bases). Germline-derived CDR1 and CDR2 are LGHNA and YSLEER. V was clipped by 2 bases and J by 5 bases, with 18 bases between them. The CDR3 runs 16 residues.

The genes are TRBV2 and TRBJ1-5, with TRBD1 identical over 8 bases. CDR3 size: 14 residues. Per germline, CDR1 SNHLY and CDR2 FYNNEI. The ends lost 6 bases at V and 5 bases at J; junction bases unmatched: 6. CDR3 region: CASRNRGRYQPQHF. The CDR3 nucleotides are TGTGCCAGCAGGAACAGGGGGAGGTATCAGCCCCAGCATTTT.

V usage is TRBV18 and J usage is TRBJ1-5, with a weak D call TRBD1 (5 bases). The CDR3 covers 16 residues. Germline CDR1 reads KGHSH; CDR2 reads LQKENI. V was pared by 3 bases and J by 0 bases, with 12 bases between. The CDR3 sequence: CASSPSQALSNQPQHF. As DNA, the CDR3 is TGTGCCAGCTCACCCTCACAGGCCCTTAGCAATCAGCCCCAGCATTTT.

Only one count was recorded for this clone. This sequence joins TRBV27 and TRBJ2-4; 7 nucleotides match TRBD1. The CDR3 sequence is 14 residues long. CDR1 and CDR2 (germline): MNHEY, SMNVEV (reference sequence). V was clipped by 6 bases and J by 6 bases; unmatched bases: 8. CDR3 residues: CASRSGQNRNIQYF. As DNA, the CDR3 is TGTGCCAGCAGGTCGGGACAGAATAGAAACATTCAGTACTTC.